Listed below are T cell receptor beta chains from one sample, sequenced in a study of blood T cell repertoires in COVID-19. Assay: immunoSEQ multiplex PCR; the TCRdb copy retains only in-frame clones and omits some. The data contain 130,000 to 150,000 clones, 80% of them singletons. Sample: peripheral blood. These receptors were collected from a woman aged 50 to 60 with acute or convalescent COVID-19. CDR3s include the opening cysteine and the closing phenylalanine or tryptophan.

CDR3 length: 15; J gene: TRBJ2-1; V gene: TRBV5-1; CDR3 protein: CASSLDGSSYNEQFF
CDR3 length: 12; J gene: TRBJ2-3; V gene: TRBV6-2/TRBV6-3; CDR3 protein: CASSFRDNTQYF
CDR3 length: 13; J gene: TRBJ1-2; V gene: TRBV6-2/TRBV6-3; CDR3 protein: CASSSDSHYGYTF
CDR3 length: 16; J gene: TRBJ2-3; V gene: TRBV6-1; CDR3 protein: CASSEAGSGGADTQYF
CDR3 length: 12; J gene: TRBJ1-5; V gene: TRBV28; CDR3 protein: CASNIPGQPQHF
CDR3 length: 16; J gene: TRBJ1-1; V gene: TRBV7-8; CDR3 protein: CASSSGIDPLGTEAFF
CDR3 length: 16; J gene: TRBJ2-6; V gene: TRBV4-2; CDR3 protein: CASSLDDRAGANVLTF
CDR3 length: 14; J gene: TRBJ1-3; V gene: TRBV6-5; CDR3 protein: CASRSTGTGNTIYF
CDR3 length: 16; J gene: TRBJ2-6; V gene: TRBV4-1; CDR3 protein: CASSQEFHSGANVLTF
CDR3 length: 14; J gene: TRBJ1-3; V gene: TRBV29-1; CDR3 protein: CSVEDPRTGNTIYF
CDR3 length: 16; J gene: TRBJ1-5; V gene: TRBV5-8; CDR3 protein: CASSLGDSHSNQPQHF
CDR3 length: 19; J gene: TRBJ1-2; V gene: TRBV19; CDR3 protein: CASSYRLRAASGLNYGYTF
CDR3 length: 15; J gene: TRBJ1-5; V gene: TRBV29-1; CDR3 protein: CSVGEMDSLNQPQHF
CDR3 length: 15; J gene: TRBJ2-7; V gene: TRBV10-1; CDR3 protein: CLNRPSGAGSYEQYF
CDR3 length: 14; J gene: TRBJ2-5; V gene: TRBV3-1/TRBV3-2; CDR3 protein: CASSQGGGRETQYF
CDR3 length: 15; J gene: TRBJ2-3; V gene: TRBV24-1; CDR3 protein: CATSVGTGWADTQYF
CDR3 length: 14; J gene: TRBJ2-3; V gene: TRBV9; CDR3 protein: CASNPSGGTDTQYF
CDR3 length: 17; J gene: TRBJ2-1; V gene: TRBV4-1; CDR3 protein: CASSQEVSGQGAGEQFF
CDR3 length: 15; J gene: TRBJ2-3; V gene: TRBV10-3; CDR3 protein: CAINGLAGGPDTQYF
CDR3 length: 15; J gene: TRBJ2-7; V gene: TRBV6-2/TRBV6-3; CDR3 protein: CASSHSNRGPYEQYF
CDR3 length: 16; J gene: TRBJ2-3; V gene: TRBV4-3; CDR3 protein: CASSQEHRGGSDTQYF
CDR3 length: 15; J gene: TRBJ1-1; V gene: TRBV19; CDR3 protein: CASTKSRVGTTEAFF
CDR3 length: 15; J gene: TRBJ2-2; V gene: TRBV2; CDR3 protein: CASRDSYTNTGELFF
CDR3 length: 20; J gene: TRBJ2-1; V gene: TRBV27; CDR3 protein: CASSFVLGTSGGFTTNEQFF
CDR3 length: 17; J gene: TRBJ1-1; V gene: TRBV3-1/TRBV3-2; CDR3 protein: CASSQKQLQPMNTEAFF
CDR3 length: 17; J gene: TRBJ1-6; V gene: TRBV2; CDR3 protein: CASTLGGRGGKNSPLHF
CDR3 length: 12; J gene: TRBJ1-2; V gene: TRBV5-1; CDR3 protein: CASSLGTDGYTF
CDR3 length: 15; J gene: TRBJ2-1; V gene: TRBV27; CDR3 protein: CASSFGTSGGGEQFF
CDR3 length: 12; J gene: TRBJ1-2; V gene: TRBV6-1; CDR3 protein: CASSEVRGHPYF
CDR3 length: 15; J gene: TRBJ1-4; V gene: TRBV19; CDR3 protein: CASSTGQAFNEKLFF
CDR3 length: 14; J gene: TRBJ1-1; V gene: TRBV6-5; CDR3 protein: CASSPDRGYTEAFF
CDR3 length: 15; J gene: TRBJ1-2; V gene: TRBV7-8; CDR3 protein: CASSLQGGALNGYTF
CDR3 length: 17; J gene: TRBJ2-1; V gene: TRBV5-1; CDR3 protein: CASSLAGGSISYNEQFF
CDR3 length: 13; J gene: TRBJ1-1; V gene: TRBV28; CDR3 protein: CASINSGDTEAFF
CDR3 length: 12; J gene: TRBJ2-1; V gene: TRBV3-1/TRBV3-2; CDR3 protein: CASSHLANEQFF
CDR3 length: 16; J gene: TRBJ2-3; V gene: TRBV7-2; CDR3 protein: CASSVIAGGRADTQYF
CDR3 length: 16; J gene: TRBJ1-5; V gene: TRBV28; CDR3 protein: CASSFRTGGGNQPQHF
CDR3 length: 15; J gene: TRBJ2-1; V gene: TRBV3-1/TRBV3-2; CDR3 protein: CASSFGPQAGNGQFF
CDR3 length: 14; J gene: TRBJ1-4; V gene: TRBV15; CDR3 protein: CATNEGFRNEKLFF
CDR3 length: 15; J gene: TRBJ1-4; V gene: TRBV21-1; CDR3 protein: CASSKGGGMGEKLFF
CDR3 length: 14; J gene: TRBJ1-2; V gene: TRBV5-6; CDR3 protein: CASSFATGNYGYTF